These 5 T cell receptor beta chains were all obtained from the same sample, sequenced in a study of Tregs in tolerant kidney transplant recipients. The table came from immunoSEQ multiplex PCR; TCRdb's copy has only in-frame clones and leaves some out. This sample's clone table lists roughly 48,000 clones. The sequencing here drew on CD4+ T cells from blood, taken before the transplant. The source of these receptors is a human donor who received a combined kidney and bone marrow transplant.

Details on this clone: Read coverage stops 3 residues before the CDR3 terminus; the germline J gene supplies the remainder. The chain is built from TRBV30 and TRBJ1-4, with TRBD1 as a possible D gene (6 bases). Germline loops: CDR1 GTSNPN, CDR2 SVGIG (reference sequence). The germline V and J ends were trimmed by 7 bases and 3 bases, with 12 bases remaining between them. The CDR3 covers 13 residues. The DNA read from the CDR3 is TGTGCCTCATCAGGGGTTCCTAATGAAAAA. Its protein is CASSGVPNEK. The full CDR3 reads CASSGVPNEKLFF.

A word on this clone: The CDR3 goes on 3 residues after the read ends, and that part is filled in from the germline J gene. The chain couples TRBV18 to TRBJ1-1; D remains unclear. Germline V gives CDR1 KGHSH, CDR2 LQKENI. CDR3 size: 15 residues. V lost 3 bases and J lost 0, with 11 bases in between. The CDR3 loop reads CASSPRRDMNTEAFF. Incomplete CDR3 DNA: TGTGCCAGCTCACCCCGTAGAGATATGAACACTGAA. Together with reference TRBV18 and TRBJ1-1, the CDR3 gives the full variable domain: NAGVMQNPRHLVRRRGQEARLRCSPMKGHSHVYWYRQLPEEGLKFMVYLQKENIIDESGMPKERFSAEFPKEGPSILRIQQVVRGDSAAYFCASSPRRDMNTEAFFGQGTRLTVV.

On this clone itself: The read terminates 3 residues ahead of where the CDR3 ends, so the germline J gene completes it. The chain combines TRBV20-1 with TRBJ2-3, with 7 positions matching TRBD1. This CDR3 is 15 amino acids long. Germline CDR1 reads DFQATT; CDR2 reads SNEGSKA (reference sequence). V shed 0 bases, J shed 3 bases, and the junction held 6 bases outside the gene matches. CDR3 sequence reads: CSARDHRGGTDTQYF. The sequenced part of the CDR3 DNA is TGCAGTGCTAGAGATCACAGGGGCGGGACAGATACG.

Note on this clone: The read terminates 3 residues ahead of where the CDR3 ends, so the germline J gene completes it. The chain combines TRBV5-1 with TRBJ1-2; D is possibly TRBD1 (6 bases). This CDR3 spans 15 amino acids. Germline V gene data show CDR1 as SGHRS and CDR2 as YFSETQ. Incomplete CDR3 DNA: TGCGCCAGCAGCTCCGGGACACCAATCCTAAGGGGC. Translation gives CASSSGTPILRG. The full CDR3 protein reads CASSSGTPILRGYTF.

Turning to this clone: From the germline J gene comes the end of the CDR3, since the read stops 3 residues before it. The chain combines TRBV10-1 with TRBJ2-1; 12 bases align to TRBD2. The CDR3 extends over 16 amino acids. V shed 3 bases and J 7 bases; nucleotides not matched to a gene: 7. Germline V gene sequence: CDR1 WNHNN, CDR2 SYGVQD (reference sequence). CDR3 residues: CASSDLGTSGRNEQFF. The sequenced part of the CDR3 DNA is TGCGCCAGCAGTGATCTAGGAACTAGCGGGAGGAATGAG.